These T cell receptor beta chains were read from a single sample in a study of OX40 agonist ivuxolimab in advanced cancers. TCRdb's table, derived via immunoSEQ multiplex PCR, lists solely in-frame clones and lacks some. Of some 73,000 clones in the sample, just over 85% were seen once. The material sequenced was CD4+ or CD8+ T cells sorted from blood, taken in a trial of the OX40 agonist ivuxolimab. These receptors all stem from an adult with an advanced solid tumor such as melanoma, head and neck, liver or kidney cancer. Each CDR3 is given with its conserved first and last residue. The D gene is left open where the match is weak. A row's size may be missing; if present it is once, few, many or a size class.

j_call	clone_size	v_call	d_call	cdr3_nt	cdr3_aa
TRBJ1-3	once	TRBV29-1	NA	TGCAGCGTTAAACAGGCATCTGGAAACACCATATATTTT	CSVKQASGNTIYF
TRBJ1-6	few	TRBV2	TRBD1	TGTGCCAGCAGTGCACAGGGGGCATATAATTCACCCCTCCACTTT	CASSAQGAYNSPLHF
TRBJ2-7	NA	TRBV7-2	TRBD1	TGTGCCAGCAGCGTGGGACAGGGTTTCGACGAGCAGTACTTC	CASSVGQGFDEQYF
TRBJ2-5	few	TRBV7-3	NA	TGTGCCAGCAGCCTTACAGGGTTGGAAAAGACCCAGTACTTC	CASSLTGLEKTQYF
TRBJ2-3	NA	TRBV11-3	NA	TGTGCCAGCAGCTTAGGCGGGGCGCCGGATACGCAGTATTTT	CASSLGGAPDTQYF
TRBJ1-1	NA	TRBV19	NA	TGTGCCAGTAGTGCCTTGTCAGGGAAGGTCACTGAAGCTTTCTTT	CASSALSGKVTEAFF
TRBJ2-5	NA	TRBV2	NA	TGTGCCAGCAGTCTGCAGGGTAGGGGTCAAGAGACCCAGTACTTC	CASSLQGRGQETQYF
TRBJ2-2	NA	TRBV14	NA	TGTGCCAGCCAAAGGGTCGCCGGGGAGCTGTTTTTT	CASQRVAGELFF
TRBJ1-4	NA	TRBV6-6	TRBD1	TGTGCCAGCAGTTACTGGGACAGGGCCGAAAAACTGTTTTTT	CASSYWDRAEKLFF
TRBJ2-3	NA	TRBV7-2	NA	TGTGCCAGCAGCTCCTTGTCCCCGGGTGGCACAGATACGCAGTATTTT	CASSSLSPGGTDTQYF
TRBJ1-2	NA	TRBV7-9	NA	TGTGCCAGCAGCCCGAGACCTGACTATGGCTACACCTTC	CASSPRPDYGYTF
TRBJ2-6	NA	TRBV9	NA	TGTGCCAGCAGCGTAGTCGGGGACAACTCTGGGGCCAACGTCCTGACTTTC	CASSVVGDNSGANVLTF
TRBJ2-2	NA	TRBV27	TRBD1	TGTGCCAGCAGTTCCAGGGGGCACGGGGAGCTGTTTTTT	CASSSRGHGELFF
TRBJ1-2	NA	TRBV7-2	TRBD1	TGTGCCAGCAGCATTGACAGGGGAAGCTATGGCTACACCTTC	CASSIDRGSYGYTF
TRBJ2-3	NA	TRBV29-1	TRBD2	TGCAGCGTTGGAGGGAGGGTTCAGGGCACAGATACGCAGTATTTT	CSVGGRVQGTDTQYF
TRBJ2-7	NA	TRBV5-6	TRBD2	TGTGCCAGCAGCGTACCCGGGACTAGCGGACCCTACGAGCAGTACTTC	CASSVPGTSGPYEQYF
TRBJ1-5	NA	TRBV10-1	TRBD1	TGCGCCAGCAGTGACCGGGACAGGGACCATCAGCCCCAGCATTTT	CASSDRDRDHQPQHF
TRBJ2-1	NA	TRBV5-1	NA	TGCGCCAGCAGCCAAGGGGACCTGTACAATGAGCAGTTCTTC	CASSQGDLYNEQFF